The clone carrying this TCR beta chain was observed at least ten times. Its antigen is undetermined. This sample is drawn from a study of T-cell memory formation after mild COVID-19. Looking at the study overall: Largely, TCR clusters stayed within a single donor.

From germline, CDR1 is SGHRS and CDR2 YFSETQ. Trimming cost V 1 base and J 2 bases, with 20 bases left between them. This CDR3 has 18 residues. TCR alpha and TCR beta cDNA libraries carrying sample barcodes and UMIs came from 5'RACE with constant-segment primers. TCRdb itself ran the 5' RACE reads through MiXCR, one entry per CDR3 protein. The profile covers about 280,000 distinct CDR3 sequences, with roughly 8% appearing a single time and roughly 22% taken by the ten largest. Findings and limits, study-wide: Contracting clones, day 15 to 85, had balanced CD4/CD8, and later expanders favored CD4+.

The clonotype was recovered from a man younger than 35 who had mild COVID-19 (a few samples of this study predate the infection). Cell type and time point are not known. The specimen sequenced was PBMCs or a T cell subset sorted from them (not recorded which). The J gene is TRBJ2-3, the V gene TRBV5-1, with D possibly TRBD2 on 6 matching bases. CDR3 sequence: CASSLLGLEMGLTDTQYF. Here the CDR3 DNA reads TGCGCCAGCAGCTTGTTGGGGCTAGAGATGGGACTCACAGATACGCAGTATTTT.